The 8 T cell receptor beta chains below all came from one sample that was sequenced in a study of control samples from healthy donors and cancer patients. Sequenced by immunoSEQ multiplex PCR; TCRdb stores in-frame clones only, minus some. The sample lists tens of thousands of clones; about 90% were seen once. The sample taken for sequencing was blood. The receptors were gathered from a woman between 45 and 65 years old in good health.

The chain has TRBV28 and TRBJ2-7; 7 nucleotides agree with TRBD1. J lost 3 bases, V lost 6 bases, and 8 bases had no gene match. CDR1 is MDHEN, CDR2 SYDVKM, per germline. This CDR3 comprises 14 residues. DNA of the CDR3: TGTGCCAGCAGAGCCGCTGGGACAGTCTACGAGCAGTACTTC. Its translation is CASRAAGTVYEQYF.

V and J are TRBV6-5 and TRBJ1-2; the match to TRBD1 covers 9 bases. The CDR3 is 16 residues long. Losses at the gene ends were 0 bases for V and 8 bases for J; bases not matched to a gene: 10. Germline loops: CDR1 MNHEY, CDR2 SVGAGI. CDR3 in DNA: TGTGCCAGCAGTTACTCCAGGTTCGGGACAGGGCGGGGCTACACCTTC. This translates into CASSYSRFGTGRGYTF.

The chain uses TRBV29-1 and TRBJ2-7, with TRBD2 as a possible D gene (5 bases). Germline V gives CDR1 SQVTM, CDR2 ANQGSEA. The V gene lost 4 bases and the J gene lost 3 bases, with 7 bases spanning the gap. The CDR3 has 11 amino acids. CDR3 sequence reads: CSVVLVYEQYF. The CDR3 bases are TGCAGCGTTGTACTAGTCTACGAGCAGTACTTC.

The chain joins TRBV19 to TRBJ2-1; 9 nucleotides align to TRBD2. The germline V gene encodes CDR1 LNHDA and CDR2 SQIVND (reference sequence). This CDR3 comprises 14 residues. Trimming at V came to 6 bases and at J to 5 bases, leaving 5 bases not matched to a gene. The CDR3 DNA is TGTGCCAGTAGCGTAGCGGGAGTGGACAATGAGCAGTTCTTC. This translates into CASSVAGVDNEQFF.

The J gene is TRBJ2-1, the V gene TRBV11-2; 14 bases are shared with TRBD2. V gave up 3 bases and J gave up 0 bases; unmatched junction bases: 7. Germline V gene lookup returns CDR1 SGHAT and CDR2 FQNNGV. The CDR3 is made up of 19 amino acids. In DNA form, the CDR3 reads TGTGCCAGCAGCTTCGGACTAGCGGGAGGACCAAGCTCCTACAATGAGCAGTTCTTC. Protein: CASSFGLAGGPSSYNEQFF.

This clone was recorded once. The DNA for the CDR3 is TGTGCCAGCAGTCCGACGGGACCGATAGACACCGGGGAGCTGTTTTTT. It yields the protein CASSPTGPIDTGELFF. The rearrangement links TRBV27 to TRBJ2-2; D is possibly TRBD1 or TRBD2 (5 bases each). Trimming pared 5 bases from V and 3 bases from J, leaving 16 bases between. The germline CDR1 and CDR2 sequences are MNHEY and SMNVEV (reference sequence). This CDR3 region has 16 residues.

The CDR3 region is CAWGDLAGYGYTF. The CDR3 DNA follows: TGTGCCTGGGGGGACCTGGCAGGCTATGGCTACACCTTC. This chain connects TRBV30 to TRBJ1-2; D may be TRBD1 (5 bases). Per germline, CDR1 GTSNPN and CDR2 SVGIG (reference sequence). The ends were cut back, 5 bases at V and 4 bases at J, with 14 bases in the middle. The CDR3 contains 13 residues. The full variable domain, in which reference TRBV30 and TRBJ1-2 provide the parts outside the CDR3, is SQTIHQWPATLVQPVGSPLSLECTVEGTSNPNLYWYRQAAGRGLQLLFYSVGIGQISSEVPQNLSASRPQDRQFILSSKKLLLSDSGFYLCAWGDLAGYGYTFGSGTRLTVV.

The chain has TRBV6-6 and TRBJ1-4; 9 nucleotides align to TRBD1. Trimming cost V 6 bases and J 8 bases; bases outside gene matches: 10. Germline V gene sequence: CDR1 MNHNY, CDR2 SVGAGI (reference sequence). CDR3 size: 15 residues. The CDR3 DNA is TGTGCCAGCAGCCCCAGGGGACAGGGCAGCGAAAAACTGTTTTTT. Residues: CASSPRGQGSEKLFF.